The rows below give T cell receptor beta chains drawn from one sample of a study of blood T cell repertoires in COVID-19. Sequenced by immunoSEQ multiplex PCR; TCRdb stores in-frame clones only, minus some. The sample yields around 370,000 clones, about 90% seen once. The source material was peripheral blood. The receptors originated from a woman in her seventies with COVID-19, enrolled during active disease. CDR3s include the opening cysteine and the closing phenylalanine or tryptophan. The D gene is left open where the match is weak. Rows give clone size only sometimes, using once, few, many, or a class for an expanded clone.

TRBD1	-	TRBV27	TRBJ1-1	12	CASRLDRGEAFF	TGTGCCAGCAGGTTGGACAGGGGAGAAGCTTTCTTT
TRBD2	-	TRBV27	TRBJ2-3	17	CASSLAWLAGITDTQYF	TGTGCCAGCAGTTTAGCGTGGCTAGCGGGGATCACAGATACGCAGTATTTT
TRBD1	once	TRBV7-2	TRBJ2-3	14	CASSRDRVSDTQYF	TGTGCCAGCAGCCGGGACAGGGTATCAGATACGCAGTATTTT
-	-	TRBV2	TRBJ1-4	14	CASARAGAEEKLFF	TGTGCCAGCGCCAGGGCGGGGGCGGAGGAAAAACTGTTTTTT
TRBD1	-	TRBV7-9	TRBJ1-2	14	CASSLGQGEDGYTF	TGTGCCAGCAGCTTAGGACAGGGAGAGGATGGCTACACCTTC
-	-	TRBV12-3/TRBV12-4	TRBJ1-5	11	CASSRGQLQHF	TGTGCCAGCAGCCGAGGTCAGCTCCAGCATTTT
-	once	TRBV12-3/TRBV12-4	TRBJ1-1	12	CASSWGSGGAFF	TGTGCCAGCAGTTGGGGTAGTGGAGGAGCTTTCTTT
TRBD1	few	TRBV4-2	TRBJ1-2	17	CASSQDNPWTGGYGYTF	TGTGCCAGCAGCCAAGATAACCCTTGGACAGGGGGCTATGGCTACACCTTC
-	once	TRBV30	TRBJ2-5	12	CAWAQGGETQYF	TGTGCCTGGGCTCAGGGTGGCGAGACCCAGTACTTC
-	-	TRBV28	TRBJ2-5	12	CASGDRTETQYF	TGTGCCAGCGGCGACAGGACGGAGACCCAGTACTTC
-	-	TRBV12-3/TRBV12-4	TRBJ1-5	12	CASTTGRQPQHF	TGTGCCAGCACGACGGGTAGGCAGCCCCAGCATTTT
-	-	TRBV12-3/TRBV12-4	TRBJ1-5	12	CASNFGGQPQHF	TGTGCCAGCAACTTCGGGGGTCAGCCCCAGCATTTT
-	-	TRBV3-1/TRBV3-2	TRBJ2-7	13	CASSHGTGYEQYF	TGTGCCAGCAGCCATGGTACGGGCTACGAGCAGTACTTC
TRBD2	-	TRBV11-2	TRBJ2-5	15	CASSPQRGGQETQYF	TGTGCCAGCAGCCCCCAGCGGGGGGGACAAGAGACCCAGTACTTC
TRBD2	once	TRBV24-1	TRBJ2-3	20	CATSDPRLAGAPGSTDTQYF	TGTGCCACCAGTGATCCCCGTCTAGCGGGGGCCCCCGGGAGCACAGATACGCAGTATTTT
-	-	TRBV13	TRBJ2-1	15	CASSSGTSSYNEQFF	TGTGCCAGCAGCTCCGGGACAAGCTCCTACAATGAGCAGTTCTTC
TRBD1	-	TRBV7-9	TRBJ2-7	15	CASSLVTGDPYEQYF	TGTGCCAGCAGCTTAGTGACAGGGGATCCCTACGAGCAGTACTTC
-	-	TRBV27	TRBJ1-4	14	CASSLLGGGEKLFF	TGTGCCAGCAGTTTACTGGGAGGGGGGGAAAAACTGTTTTTT
-	-	TRBV21-1	TRBJ1-5	21	CASKLNRDRGYRSISNQPQHF	TGTGCCAGCAAACTCAACCGGGACAGGGGATACCGAAGCATTAGCAATCAGCCCCAGCATTTT
TRBD2	-	TRBV18	TRBJ2-3	16	CASSPRVAGAGDTQYF	TGTGCCAGCTCACCACGGGTAGCGGGGGCCGGGGATACGCAGTATTTT
TRBD1	-	TRBV30	TRBJ1-6	14	CAWSPGQGNSPLHF	TGTGCCTGGAGCCCGGGACAGGGGAATTCACCCCTCCACTTT
-	-	TRBV4-3	TRBJ2-3	17	CASSQERSGYGTDTQYF	TGCGCCAGCAGCCAAGAGCGGAGCGGGTACGGCACAGATACGCAGTATTTT
-	-	TRBV4-1	TRBJ1-5	15	CASSQDKAGMQPQHF	TGCGCCAGCAGCCAAGATAAGGCAGGTATGCAGCCCCAGCATTTT
-	-	TRBV19	TRBJ2-7	13	CASSMVEGYEQYF	TGTGCCAGTAGTATGGTCGAGGGCTACGAGCAGTACTTC
TRBD1	-	TRBV10-2	TRBJ1-2	15	CASRGQGISNYGYTF	TGCGCCAGCAGAGGACAGGGGATTTCTAACTATGGCTACACCTTC
-	-	TRBV6-2/TRBV6-3	TRBJ2-1	16	CASSSTREFPDNEQFF	TGTGCCAGCAGTTCCACGAGGGAGTTCCCCGACAATGAGCAGTTCTTC
TRBD2	once	TRBV7-2	TRBJ2-1	14	CASSFPGGRNEQFF	TGTGCCAGCAGCTTTCCCGGGGGGAGGAATGAGCAGTTCTTC
-	once	TRBV27	TRBJ1-6	12	CANTRGNSPLHF	TGTGCCAATACGAGGGGGAATTCACCCCTCCACTTT
-	-	TRBV4-1	TRBJ1-1	14	CASSPISGNTEAFF	TGCGCCAGCAGCCCAATCAGTGGGAACACTGAAGCTTTCTTT
TRBD1	once	TRBV5-6	TRBJ1-1	15	CASSWVGQANTEAFF	TGTGCCAGCAGCTGGGTGGGACAGGCTAACACTGAAGCTTTCTTT
-	-	TRBV18	TRBJ1-1	15	CASSLSGGWDTEAFF	TGTGCCAGCTCACTTTCCGGGGGGTGGGACACTGAAGCTTTCTTT
TRBD1	-	TRBV4-1	TRBJ2-7	15	CASSLFPGQGYEQYF	TGCGCCAGCAGCCTATTTCCGGGACAGGGCTACGAGCAGTACTTC
-	-	TRBV9	TRBJ2-1	14	CASSVSPSNNEQFF	TGTGCCAGCAGCGTAAGCCCCTCGAACAATGAGCAGTTCTTC
-	-	TRBV18	TRBJ1-5	16	CASSPSGAGGNQPQHF	TGTGCCAGCTCCCCAAGTGGCGCGGGGGGCAATCAGCCCCAGCATTTT
TRBD2	-	TRBV19	TRBJ2-5	18	CASSMRLSRGGFQETQYF	TGTGCCAGTAGTATGCGTCTCTCTCGCGGGGGGTTCCAAGAGACCCAGTACTTC
TRBD2	-	TRBV4-1	TRBJ2-5	18	CASSQVGLSGETQETQYF	TGCGCCAGCAGCCAAGTTGGGCTTAGCGGGGAAACCCAAGAGACCCAGTACTTC
-	-	TRBV24-1	TRBJ2-1	15	CATSDPGTRINEQFF	TGTGCCACCAGTGATCCCGGGACAAGGATCAATGAGCAGTTCTTC
-	-	TRBV28	TRBJ1-5	14	CASSPASGYQPQHF	TGTGCCAGCAGTCCAGCATCGGGTTATCAGCCCCAGCATTTT
-	-	TRBV2	TRBJ1-2	13	CASSDRVNYGYTF	TGTGCCAGCAGTGACAGGGTGAACTATGGCTACACCTTC
TRBD2	once	TRBV6-2/TRBV6-3	TRBJ2-1	16	CASSYSTSGVYNEQFF	TGTGCCAGCAGTTACTCGACTAGCGGGGTGTACAATGAGCAGTTCTTC
TRBD1	once	TRBV3-1/TRBV3-2	TRBJ1-2	15	CASSQEADRDYGYTF	TGTGCCAGCAGCCAAGAAGCGGACAGGGACTATGGCTACACCTTC
-	-	TRBV27	TRBJ1-2	14	CASSLLGGNYGYTF	TGTGCCAGCAGTTTACTCGGGGGTAACTATGGCTACACCTTC
-	once	TRBV9	TRBJ1-1	14	CASSPRPGSPEAFF	TGTGCCAGCAGCCCTCGGCCCGGGAGTCCTGAAGCTTTCTTT
TRBD2	-	TRBV6-2/TRBV6-3	TRBJ2-5	16	CASSSPRTSLEETQYF	TGTGCCAGCAGTTCCCCTAGGACTAGCCTCGAGGAGACCCAGTACTTC
-	-	TRBV9	TRBJ2-1	14	CASSVGGNYNEQFF	TGTGCCAGCAGCGTAGGCGGCAACTACAATGAGCAGTTCTTC
-	-	TRBV4-2	TRBJ2-2	14	CASSQDPSTGELFF	TGTGCCAGCAGCCAAGATCCGAGTACCGGGGAGCTGTTTTTT
-	few	TRBV7-9	TRBJ2-1	15	CASRATGPGYNEQFF	TGTGCCAGCAGAGCTACAGGTCCGGGCTACAATGAGCAGTTCTTC
-	few	TRBV27	TRBJ2-7	13	CASSPSESGEQYF	TGTGCCAGCAGTCCATCCGAGTCTGGCGAGCAGTACTTC
-	-	TRBV7-2	TRBJ1-2	14	CASSQGRGEDGYTF	TGTGCCAGCAGCCAGGGACGGGGGGAGGATGGCTACACCTTC
-	once	TRBV9	TRBJ2-7	16	CASSVASLDGIYEQYF	TGTGCCAGCAGCGTAGCCTCTCTAGACGGCATCTACGAGCAGTACTTC